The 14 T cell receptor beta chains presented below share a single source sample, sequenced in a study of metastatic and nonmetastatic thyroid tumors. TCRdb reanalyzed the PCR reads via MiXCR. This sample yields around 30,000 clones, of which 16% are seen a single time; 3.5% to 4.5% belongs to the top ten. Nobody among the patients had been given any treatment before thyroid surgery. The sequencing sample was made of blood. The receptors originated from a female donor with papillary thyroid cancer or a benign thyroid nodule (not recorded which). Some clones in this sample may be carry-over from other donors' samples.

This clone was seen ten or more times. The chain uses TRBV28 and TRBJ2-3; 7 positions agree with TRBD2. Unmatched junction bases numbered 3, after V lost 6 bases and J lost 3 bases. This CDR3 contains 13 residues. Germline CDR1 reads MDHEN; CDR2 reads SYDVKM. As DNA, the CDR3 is TGTGCCAGCAGGGGGGGGTGGACAGATACGCAGTATTTT. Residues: CASRGGWTDTQYF.

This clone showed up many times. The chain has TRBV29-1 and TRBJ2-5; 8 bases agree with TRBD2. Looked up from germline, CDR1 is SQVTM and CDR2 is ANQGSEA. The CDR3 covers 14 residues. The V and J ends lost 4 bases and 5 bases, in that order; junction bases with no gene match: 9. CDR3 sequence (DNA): TGCAGCGTTGTCGGCGGGAGGCCCGGGGAGACCCAGTACTTC. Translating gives CSVVGGRPGETQYF.

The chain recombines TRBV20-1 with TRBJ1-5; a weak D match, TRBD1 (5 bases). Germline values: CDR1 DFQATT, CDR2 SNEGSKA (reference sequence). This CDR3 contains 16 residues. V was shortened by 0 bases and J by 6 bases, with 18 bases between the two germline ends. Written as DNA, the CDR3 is TGCAGTGCTAGAGATCGGTCCGGGACCAGAGGTCAGCCCCAGCATTTT. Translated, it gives CSARDRSGTRGQPQHF.

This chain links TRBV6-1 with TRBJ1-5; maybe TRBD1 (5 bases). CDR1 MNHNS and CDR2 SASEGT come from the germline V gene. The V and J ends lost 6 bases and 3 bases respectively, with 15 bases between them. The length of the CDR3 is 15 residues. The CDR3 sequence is CASRVTQDPNQPQHF. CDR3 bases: TGTGCCAGCAGGGTTACACAGGACCCCAATCAGCCCCAGCATTTT.

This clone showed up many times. CDR3 nucleotides: TGTGCCAGCAGTTCCAATAACAGGGTGACAGATACGCAGTATTTT. Encoded protein: CASSSNNRVTDTQYF. The V call is TRBV28, the J call TRBJ2-3; tentative D call: TRBD1 (6 bases). V lost 4 bases, J lost 3 bases, and 14 bases lay in between. The CDR3 has 15 residues. Per germline, CDR1 MDHEN and CDR2 SYDVKM.

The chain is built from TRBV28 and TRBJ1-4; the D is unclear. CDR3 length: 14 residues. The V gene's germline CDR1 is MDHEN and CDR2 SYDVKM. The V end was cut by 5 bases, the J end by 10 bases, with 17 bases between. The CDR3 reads CASSPNPVVGKLFF. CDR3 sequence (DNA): TGTGCCAGCAGTCCAAACCCGGTAGTGGGAAAACTGTTTTTT. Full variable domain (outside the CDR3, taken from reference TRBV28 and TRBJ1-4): DVKVTQSSRYLVKRTGEKVFLECVQDMDHENMFWYRQDPGLGLRLIYFSYDVKMKEKGDIPEGYSVSREKKERFSLILESASTNQTSMYLCASSPNPVVGKLFFGSGTQLSVL.

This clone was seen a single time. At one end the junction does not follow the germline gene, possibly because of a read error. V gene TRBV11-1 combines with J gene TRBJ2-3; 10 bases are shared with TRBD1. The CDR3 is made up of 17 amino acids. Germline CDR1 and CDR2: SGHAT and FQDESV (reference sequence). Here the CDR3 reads CSSSLVADRGLADTQYF. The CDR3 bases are TGTTCCAGCAGCTTAGTAGCTGACAGGGGGCTCGCAGATACGCAGTATTTT.

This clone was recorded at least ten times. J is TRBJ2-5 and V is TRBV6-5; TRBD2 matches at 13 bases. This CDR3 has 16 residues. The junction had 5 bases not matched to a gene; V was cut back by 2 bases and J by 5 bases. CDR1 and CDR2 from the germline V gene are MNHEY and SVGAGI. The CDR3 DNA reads TGTGCCAGCAGTTACCGAGGACTAGCGGGAGTGGAGACCCAGTACTTC. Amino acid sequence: CASSYRGLAGVETQYF.

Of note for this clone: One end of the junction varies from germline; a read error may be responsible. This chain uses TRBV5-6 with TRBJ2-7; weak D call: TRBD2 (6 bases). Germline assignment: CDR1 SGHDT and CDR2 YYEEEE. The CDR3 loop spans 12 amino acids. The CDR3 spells CTSSPLAYEQYF. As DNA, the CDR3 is TGTACCAGCAGCCCGCTAGCGTACGAGCAGTACTTC.

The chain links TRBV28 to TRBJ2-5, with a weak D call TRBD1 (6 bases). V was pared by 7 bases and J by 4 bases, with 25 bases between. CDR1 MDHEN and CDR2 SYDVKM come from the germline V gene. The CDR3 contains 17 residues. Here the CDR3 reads CASISRNPTGRGETQYF. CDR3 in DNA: TGTGCCAGCATTTCCCGGAATCCAACAGGGAGAGGAGAGACCCAGTACTTC.

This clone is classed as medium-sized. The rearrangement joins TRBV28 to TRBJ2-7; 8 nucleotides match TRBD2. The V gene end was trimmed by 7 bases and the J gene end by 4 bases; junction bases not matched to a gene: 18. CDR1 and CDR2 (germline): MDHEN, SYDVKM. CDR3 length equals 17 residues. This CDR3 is CASTTHAPLAEGYEQYF. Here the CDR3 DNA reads TGTGCCAGCACCACTCACGCCCCACTAGCGGAGGGATACGAGCAGTACTTC.

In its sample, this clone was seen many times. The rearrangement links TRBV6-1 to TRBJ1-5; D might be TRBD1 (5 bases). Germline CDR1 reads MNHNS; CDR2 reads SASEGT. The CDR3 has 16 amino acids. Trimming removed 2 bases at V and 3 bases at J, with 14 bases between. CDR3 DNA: TGTGCCAGCAGTGAACTGGGGGTTGGGGCCAATCAGCCCCAGCATTTT. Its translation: CASSELGVGANQPQHF.

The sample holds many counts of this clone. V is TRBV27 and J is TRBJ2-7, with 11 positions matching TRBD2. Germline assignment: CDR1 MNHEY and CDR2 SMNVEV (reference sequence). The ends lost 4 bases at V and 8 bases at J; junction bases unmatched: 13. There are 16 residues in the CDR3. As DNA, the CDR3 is TGTGCCAGCAGTTCCTCACCCCTAGCGGGAGGAGGTAAGCAGTACTTC. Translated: CASSSSPLAGGGKQYF.

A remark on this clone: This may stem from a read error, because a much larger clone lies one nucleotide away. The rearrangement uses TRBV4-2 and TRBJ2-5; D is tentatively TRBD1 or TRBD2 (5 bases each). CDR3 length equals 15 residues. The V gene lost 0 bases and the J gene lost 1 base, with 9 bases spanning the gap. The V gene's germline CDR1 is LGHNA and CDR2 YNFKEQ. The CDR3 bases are TGTGCCAGCAGCCAAGATGTGGGGGTCCAAGAGACCCAGTACTTC. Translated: CASSQDVGVQETQYF.